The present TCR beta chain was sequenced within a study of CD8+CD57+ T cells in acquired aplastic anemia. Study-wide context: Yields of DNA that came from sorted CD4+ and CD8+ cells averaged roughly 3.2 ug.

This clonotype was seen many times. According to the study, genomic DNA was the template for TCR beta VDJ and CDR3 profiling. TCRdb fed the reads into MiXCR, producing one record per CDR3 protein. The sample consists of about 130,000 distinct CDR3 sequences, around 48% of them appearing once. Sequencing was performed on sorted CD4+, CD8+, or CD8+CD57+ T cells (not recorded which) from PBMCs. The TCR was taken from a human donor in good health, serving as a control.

The CDR3 coding sequence is TGTGCCAGCAGCTTTTTCACCCAGGGCCGGCGTAATGAAAAACTGTTTTTT. Protein product: CASSFFTQGRRNEKLFF. This sequence joins TRBV11-1 and TRBJ1-4; D is possibly TRBD1 (5 bases). The CDR3 covers 17 residues. The V gene lost 3 bases and the J gene lost 4 bases, with 18 bases spanning the gap. The germline V gene encodes CDR1 SGHAT and CDR2 FQDESV (reference sequence). The complete variable domain, with remaining parts taken from reference TRBV11-1 and TRBJ1-4, reads EAEVAQSPRYKITEKSQAVAFWCDPISGHATLYWYRQILGQGPELLVQFQDESVVDDSQLPKDRFSAERLKGVDSTLKIQPAELGDSAMYLCASSFFTQGRRNEKLFFGSGTQLSVL.